The clone carrying this TCR beta chain was detected only a few times. Antigen: not known. The data originate from a study of T cells in Graves' hyperthyroidism and ophthalmopathy. There were TCR beta CDR3 regions amplified from RNA transcripts. Researchers ran a first-round RT-PCR on the TCR CDR3 using the HTBI primer set. One entry per CDR3 protein results from TCRdb running MiXCR on the multiplex PCR reads. The sample yields about 770,000 distinct CDR3 sequences, 18% seen once. Orbital computed tomography and thyroid ultrasound, together with serum TRAb and thyroxine and clinical symptoms, were used for diagnoses. About 10 ml fresh peripheral blood yielded the PBMCs. Overall study results and limits: Most thyroid clonotypes that were expanded above 0.001 also turned up in blood.

This CDR3 comprises 15 residues. V was pared by 7 bases and J by 4 bases, with 19 bases between. Per germline, CDR1 LNHDA and CDR2 SQIVND (reference sequence). Source material: blood. The chain has TRBV19 and TRBJ1-1; D call uncertain. The TCR was taken from a woman aged 45-65 years with Graves' hyperthyroidism that later progressed to Graves' ophthalmopathy. CDR3 nucleotide sequence: TGTGCCAGTACCCTGAGGGCAGACGCCCTCACTGAAGCTTTCTTT. The encoded protein is CASTLRADALTEAFF.